This TCR beta chain stems from a study of blood T cells in healthy people across ages. Findings and caveats of the study: Samples with more naive T cells showed higher observed beta diversity.

Through a sample-barcoded 5' primer and a J-beta primer mix, a second PCR was run for 7 to 11 cycles. Each cDNA molecule was tagged by a template-switch adaptor with 12 random nucleotides. A minimum of 2.5 million CDR3-containing paired-end reads was obtained for each sample. MiXCR, run by TCRdb on the 5' RACE reads, gives a single entry per CDR3 protein. The data hold over 1,500,000 distinct CDR3 sequences, with approximately 40% observed a single time. Each sample yielded at least 5.5 micrograms of PBMC total RNA. Of note for this clonotype: Its target is unknown.

Per germline, CDR1 SEHNR and CDR2 FQNEAQ (reference sequence). This CDR3 is 16 amino acids long. The clonotype comes from a human donor in good health. The rearrangement uses TRBV7-9 and TRBJ2-4, with a tentative D call TRBD2 (6 bases). The end of the DNA aligns better with TRBJ2-7, so the J call may be wrong. Sequences were obtained from blood. CDR3 in amino acids: CASSEPDRGRTYEQYF. In DNA form, the CDR3 reads TGTGCCAGCAGCGAGCCAGACCGGGGGAGGACCTACGAGCAGTACTTC.